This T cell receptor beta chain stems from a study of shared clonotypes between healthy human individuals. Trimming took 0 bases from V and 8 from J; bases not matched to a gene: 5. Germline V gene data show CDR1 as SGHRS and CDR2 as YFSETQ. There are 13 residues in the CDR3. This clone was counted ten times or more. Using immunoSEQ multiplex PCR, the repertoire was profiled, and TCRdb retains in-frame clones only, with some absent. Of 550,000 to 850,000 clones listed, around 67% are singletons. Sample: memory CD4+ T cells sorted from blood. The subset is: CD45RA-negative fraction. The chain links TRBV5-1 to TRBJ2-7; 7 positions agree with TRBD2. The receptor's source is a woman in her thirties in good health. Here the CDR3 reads CASSLAGEGKQYF. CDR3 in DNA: TGCGCCAGCAGCTTGGCCGGGGAGGGGAAGCAGTACTTC.